These T cell receptor beta chains were read from a single sample in a study of T cell responses to AZD1222 COVID-19 vaccine. Repertoires were generated with immunoSEQ multiplex PCR, while TCRdb's copy carries only in-frame clones and drops some. The table records about 140,000 clones, about 90% of them present only once. The material was peripheral blood, obtained 28 days after the second dose of the MenACWY control vaccine. The source is an adult who received the MenACWY meningococcal vaccine as a control. Both conserved end residues are part of each CDR3. Fields, in order: D gene, V gene, J gene, clone size, CDR3 protein, CDR3 DNA. The D gene is left open where the match is weak. Rows may omit the clone size; those that give it use once, few, many or a size class.

>TRBD1|TRBV10-3|TRBJ2-7|-
CAISDGTGGPYEQYF
TGTGCCATCAGTGATGGTACAGGGGGGCCCTACGAGCAGTACTTC
>TRBD2|TRBV3-1/TRBV3-2|TRBJ2-5|-
CASSQDGGGYQETQYF
TGTGCCAGCAGCCAGGACGGGGGAGGGTACCAAGAGACCCAGTACTTC
>-|TRBV25-1|TRBJ1-1|once
CASSERATMNTEAFF
TGTGCCAGCAGTGAAAGGGCGACCATGAACACTGAAGCTTTCTTT
>-|TRBV5-1|TRBJ1-3|-
CASSSERGNTIYF
TGCGCCAGCAGCTCCGAGAGGGGAAACACCATATATTTT
>-|TRBV6-5|TRBJ2-7|-
CASSSQAQSSYEQYF
TGTGCCAGCAGTTCCCAAGCCCAGAGCTCCTACGAGCAGTACTTC
>-|TRBV6-5|TRBJ1-5|once
CASRAGSSNQPQHF
TGTGCCAGCAGGGCAGGCAGTAGCAATCAGCCCCAGCATTTT
>-|TRBV7-2|TRBJ1-2|few
CASSPGGVKGYTF
TGTGCCAGCAGCCCCGGGGGGGTCAAGGGCTACACCTTC
>-|TRBV6-2/TRBV6-3|TRBJ1-5|-
CASSYGGAGNQPQHF
TGTGCCAGCAGTTACGGGGGCGCGGGCAATCAGCCCCAGCATTTT
>-|TRBV6-5|TRBJ1-6|-
CASSYTPTFNSPLHF
TGTGCCAGCAGTTACACTCCCACCTTCAATTCACCCCTCCACTTT
>-|TRBV19|TRBJ1-1|few
CASSMDNPLQAFF
TGTGCCAGTAGTATGGACAACCCACTACAAGCTTTCTTT
>TRBD1|TRBV25-1|TRBJ2-5|-
CASSGLDRDQETQYF
TGTGCCAGCAGTGGCCTGGACAGGGACCAAGAGACCCAGTACTTC
>TRBD1|TRBV9|TRBJ1-6|-
CASRMGQNDSPLHF
TGTGCCAGTAGAATGGGACAGAACGATTCACCCCTCCACTTT
>-|TRBV24-1|TRBJ1-2|-
CATSDLGGSNLDGYTF
TGTGCCACCAGTGATTTGGGCGGGTCCAACCTTGATGGCTACACCTTC
>-|TRBV3-1/TRBV3-2|TRBJ2-6|-
CASSQKGGKVSGANVLTF
TGTGCCAGCAGCCAAAAGGGGGGTAAGGTCTCTGGGGCCAACGTCCTGACTTTC
>-|TRBV7-2|TRBJ1-6|-
CASSGRDPNNSPLHF
TGTGCCAGCAGCGGCCGGGACCCCAATAATTCACCCCTCCACTTT
>-|TRBV3-1/TRBV3-2|TRBJ1-5|-
CASSQEWPGEDQPQHF
TGTGCCAGCAGCCAAGAATGGCCAGGGGAAGATCAGCCCCAGCATTTT
>-|TRBV3-1/TRBV3-2|TRBJ1-6|-
CASSQKGGMSNSPLHF
TGTGCCAGCAGCCAAAAGGGGGGCATGAGTAATTCACCCCTCCACTTT
>-|TRBV9|TRBJ2-3|-
CASSVVGAGTDTQYF
TGTGCCAGCAGCGTAGTAGGGGCTGGCACAGATACGCAGTATTTT
>-|TRBV28|TRBJ2-7|-
CASSFTDSRAYEQYF
TGTGCCAGCAGTTTTACGGACTCGAGGGCTTACGAGCAGTACTTC
>TRBD2|TRBV7-3|TRBJ2-5|-
CASSSLAGVETQYF
TGTGCCAGCAGCTCCCTAGCGGGAGTAGAGACCCAGTACTTC
>TRBD1|TRBV28|TRBJ1-1|-
CASSLWGTAMNTEAFF
TGTGCCAGCAGTTTATGGGGGACAGCCATGAACACTGAAGCTTTCTTT
>-|TRBV4-3|TRBJ2-5|-
CASSQDAGTETQYF
TGCGCCAGCAGCCAAGACGCGGGGACGGAGACCCAGTACTTC
>TRBD2|TRBV29-1|TRBJ2-7|-
CSVVSGSSYEQYF
TGCAGCGTTGTTAGCGGGAGCTCCTACGAGCAGTACTTC
>-|TRBV7-8|TRBJ1-1|-
CASRAQGSHNTEAFF
TGTGCCAGCAGGGCGCAGGGTTCGCACAACACTGAAGCTTTCTTT
>-|TRBV20-1|TRBJ2-4|once
CSASTGWAKNIQYF
TGCAGTGCTAGTACAGGGTGGGCCAAAAACATTCAGTACTTC
>-|TRBV28|TRBJ2-5|-
CASSLFGGTEEETQYF
TGTGCCAGCAGTTTATTTGGGGGGACAGAAGAAGAGACCCAGTACTTC
>-|TRBV7-6|TRBJ1-5|few
CASSPGTYSNQPQHF
TGTGCCAGCAGCCCTGGGACTTATAGCAATCAGCCCCAGCATTTT
>-|TRBV28|TRBJ1-2|-
CASRSGQFDMGYTF
TGTGCCAGCAGGTCCGGACAGTTCGACATGGGCTACACCTTC
>TRBD2|TRBV10-3|TRBJ2-3|few
CAIRARVAGGPTTDTQYF
TGTGCCATCAGGGCTCGGGTAGCGGGGGGGCCTACCACAGATACGCAGTATTTT
>TRBD1|TRBV19|TRBJ1-2|-
CASSPIRGGAYGYTF
TGTGCCAGTAGTCCCATAAGAGGGGGCGCCTATGGCTACACCTTC
>-|TRBV5-4|TRBJ2-7|-
CASSWGTETYKQYF
TGTGCCAGCAGCTGGGGGACGGAGACCTACAAGCAGTACTTC